Reported below is one T cell receptor beta chain. Germline trimming cut 6 bases from V and 5 bases from J; bases unmatched to any gene: 8. The germline gives CDR1 MNHEY, CDR2 SVGEGT. This CDR3 spans 16 amino acids. The data originate from a study of T cell repertoires in cytomegalovirus infection. A single record per CDR3 protein comes from TCRdb applying MiXCR to the reads. Found here are a few hundred thousand distinct CDR3 sequences, 15% to 20% of them singletons; the top ten hold approximately 8%. This chain connects TRBV6-2 or TRBV6-3 to TRBJ2-1, with TRBD2 matching 12 bases. Sequenced input: PBMCs. This TCR derives from a human donor in good health (CMV status not recorded). Some clones in this sample may be carry-over from other donors' samples. The CDR3 spells CASREILAGGDNEQFF. CDR3 sequence (DNA): TGTGCCAGCAGGGAAATACTAGCGGGGGGAGACAATGAGCAGTTCTTC.